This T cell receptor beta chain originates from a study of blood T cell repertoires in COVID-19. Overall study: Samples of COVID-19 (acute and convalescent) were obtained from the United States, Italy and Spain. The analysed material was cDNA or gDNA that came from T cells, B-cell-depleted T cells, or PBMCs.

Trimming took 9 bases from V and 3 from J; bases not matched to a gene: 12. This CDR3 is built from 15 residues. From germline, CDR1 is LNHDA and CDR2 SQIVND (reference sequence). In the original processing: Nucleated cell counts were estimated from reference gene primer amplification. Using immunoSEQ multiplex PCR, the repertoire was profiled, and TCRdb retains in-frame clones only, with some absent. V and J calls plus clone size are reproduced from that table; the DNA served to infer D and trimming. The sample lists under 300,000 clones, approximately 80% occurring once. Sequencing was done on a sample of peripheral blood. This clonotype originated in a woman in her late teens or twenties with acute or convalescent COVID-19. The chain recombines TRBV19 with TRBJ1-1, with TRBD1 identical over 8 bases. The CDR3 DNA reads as TGTGCCAGCAGCAATGACAGGGGTTGGGACACTGAAGCTTTCTTT. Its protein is CASSNDRGWDTEAFF. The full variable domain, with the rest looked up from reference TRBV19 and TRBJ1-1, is DGGITQSPKYLFRKEGQNVTLSCEQNLNHDAMYWYRQDPGQGLRLIYYSQIVNDFQKGDIAEGYSVSREKKESFPLTVTSAQKNPTAFYLCASSNDRGWDTEAFFGQGTRLTVV.